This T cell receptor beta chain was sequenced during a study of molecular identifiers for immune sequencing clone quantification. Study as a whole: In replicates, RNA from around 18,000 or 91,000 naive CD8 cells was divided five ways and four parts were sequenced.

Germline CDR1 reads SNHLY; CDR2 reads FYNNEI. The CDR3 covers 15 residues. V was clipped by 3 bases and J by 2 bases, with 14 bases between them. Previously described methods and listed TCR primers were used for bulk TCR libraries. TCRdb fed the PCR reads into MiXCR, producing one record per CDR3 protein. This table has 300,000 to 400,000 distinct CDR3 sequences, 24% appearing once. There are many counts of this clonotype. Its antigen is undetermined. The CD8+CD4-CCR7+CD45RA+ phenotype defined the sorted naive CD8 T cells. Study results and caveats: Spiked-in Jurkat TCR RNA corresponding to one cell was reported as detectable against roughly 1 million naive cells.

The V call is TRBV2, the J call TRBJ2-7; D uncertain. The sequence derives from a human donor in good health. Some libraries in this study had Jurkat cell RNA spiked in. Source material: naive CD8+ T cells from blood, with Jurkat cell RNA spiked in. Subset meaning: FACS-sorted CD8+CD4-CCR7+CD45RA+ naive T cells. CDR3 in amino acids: CASSEFGVSTYEQYF. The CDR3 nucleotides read TGTGCCAGCAGTGAGTTTGGTGTGAGTACCTACGAGCAGTACTTC.